This T cell receptor beta chain originates from a study of identical twins. Study-level results: High-abundance cord blood beta clonotypes had fewer insertions; memory repertoires showed none.

Germline V gives CDR1 MNHNS, CDR2 SASEGT. V was pared by 2 bases and J by 4 bases, with 5 bases between. The CDR3 runs to 13 residues. Details on this clonotype: Antigen: not known.

MiXCR, applied by TCRdb to the 5' RACE reads, yields one record per CDR3 protein. The sample includes a few hundred thousand distinct CDR3 sequences, about a fifth of them seen just once. This sequence originates from a man in his forties or fifties in good health. The chain combines TRBV6-1 with TRBJ2-2, with D unclear. Sequenced input: naive T cells sorted from blood. The DNA of the CDR3 is TGTGCCAGCAGTGAATTGTCCACCGGGGAGCTGTTTTTT. Translation: CASSELSTGELFF.